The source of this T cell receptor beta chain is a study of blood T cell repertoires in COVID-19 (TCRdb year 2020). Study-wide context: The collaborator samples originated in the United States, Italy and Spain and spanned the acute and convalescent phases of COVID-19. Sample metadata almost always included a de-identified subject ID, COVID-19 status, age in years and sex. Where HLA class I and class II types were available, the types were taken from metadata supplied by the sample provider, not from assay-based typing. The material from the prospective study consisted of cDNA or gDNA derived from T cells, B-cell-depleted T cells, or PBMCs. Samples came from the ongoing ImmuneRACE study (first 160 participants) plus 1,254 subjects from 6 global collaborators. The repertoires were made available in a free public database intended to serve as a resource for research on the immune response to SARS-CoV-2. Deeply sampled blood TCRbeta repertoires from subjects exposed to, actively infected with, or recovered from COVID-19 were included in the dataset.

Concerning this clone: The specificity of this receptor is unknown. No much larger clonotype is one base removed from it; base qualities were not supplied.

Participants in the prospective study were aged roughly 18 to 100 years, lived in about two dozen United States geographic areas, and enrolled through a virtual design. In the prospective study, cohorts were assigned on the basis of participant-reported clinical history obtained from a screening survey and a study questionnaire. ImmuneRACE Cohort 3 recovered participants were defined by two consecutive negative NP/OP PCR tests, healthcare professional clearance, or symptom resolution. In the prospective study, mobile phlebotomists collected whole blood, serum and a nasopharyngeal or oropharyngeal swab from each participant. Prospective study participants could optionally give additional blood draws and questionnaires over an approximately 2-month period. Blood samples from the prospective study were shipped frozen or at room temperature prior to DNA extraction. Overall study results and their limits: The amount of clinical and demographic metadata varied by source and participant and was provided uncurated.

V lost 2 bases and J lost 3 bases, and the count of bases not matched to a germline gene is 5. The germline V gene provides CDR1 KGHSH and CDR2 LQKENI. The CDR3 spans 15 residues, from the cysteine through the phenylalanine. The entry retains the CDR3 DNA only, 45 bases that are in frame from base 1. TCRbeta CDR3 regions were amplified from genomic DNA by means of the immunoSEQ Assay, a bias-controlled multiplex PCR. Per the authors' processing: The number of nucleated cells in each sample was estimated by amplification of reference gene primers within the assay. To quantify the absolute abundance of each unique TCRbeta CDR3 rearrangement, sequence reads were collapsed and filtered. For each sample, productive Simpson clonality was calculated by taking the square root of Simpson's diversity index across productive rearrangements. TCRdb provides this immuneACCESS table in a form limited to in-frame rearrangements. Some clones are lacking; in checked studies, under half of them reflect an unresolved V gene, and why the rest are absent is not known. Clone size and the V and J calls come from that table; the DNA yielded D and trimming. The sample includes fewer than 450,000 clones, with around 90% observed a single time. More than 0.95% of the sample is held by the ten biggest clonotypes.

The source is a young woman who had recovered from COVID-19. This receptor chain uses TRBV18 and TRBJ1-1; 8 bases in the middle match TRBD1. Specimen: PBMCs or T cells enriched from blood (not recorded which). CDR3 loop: CASSPRPDRDTEAFF. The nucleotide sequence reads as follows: TGTGCCAGCTCACCAAGGCCGGACAGGGACACTGAAGCTTTCTTT.